These 26 T cell receptor beta chains came from one sample sequenced in a study of PD-L1 blockade in urothelial cancer. Time point specified: pretreatment peripheral blood. Produced via immunoSEQ multiplex PCR; TCRdb's table is partial and in-frame only. The table has roughly 51,000 clones, 75% to 85% seen once. The sample consisted of PBMCs, taken around atezolizumab (anti-PD-L1) treatment. These receptors were obtained from a man between 70 and 80 years old with urothelial cancer.

The chain couples TRBV28 to TRBJ2-5, with 10 nucleotides matching TRBD2. The CDR3 runs to 13 residues. V lost 7 bases to trimming and J lost 6 bases; unmatched junction nucleotides: 5. Germline assignment: CDR1 MDHEN and CDR2 SYDVKM. As DNA, the CDR3 is TGTGCCAGCACCTCGGGACTAGCGAAGACCCAGTACTTC. Its translation: CASTSGLAKTQYF. The full variable domain, with the rest looked up from reference TRBV28 and TRBJ2-5, is DVKVTQSSRYLVKRTGEKVFLECVQDMDHENMFWYRQDPGLGLRLIYFSYDVKMKEKGDIPEGYSVSREKKERFSLILESASTNQTSMYLCASTSGLAKTQYFGPGTRLLVL.

The CDR3: CASSVGWSGADTQYF. The CDR3 DNA follows: TGTGCCAGCAGCGTAGGGTGGAGTGGCGCAGATACGCAGTATTTT. The genes are TRBV9 and TRBJ2-3; D call uncertain. Trimming cost V 0 bases and J 4 bases, with 12 bases left between them. Germline CDR1 and CDR2: SGDLS and YYNGEE. The CDR3 loop spans 15 amino acids.

This chain joins TRBV7-2 and TRBJ2-2; D perhaps matches TRBD1 (6 bases). V gave up 5 bases and J gave up 2 bases, with 12 bases separating them. The CDR3 length is 15 residues. CDR1 and CDR2 (germline): SGHTA, FQGNSA. CDR3 DNA: TGTGCCAGCAGCCCAGGGGTCGTTAACACCGGGGAGCTGTTTTTT. This gives the protein CASSPGVVNTGELFF.

This rearrangement joins TRBV11-1 to TRBJ2-6; 7 nucleotides match TRBD1. The germline V gene has CDR1 SGHAT and CDR2 FQDESV (reference sequence). This CDR3 has 19 amino acids. With 1 base clipped from V and 0 bases from J, the junction kept 9 bases outside the gene matches. The CDR3 nucleotides read TGTGCCAGCAGCTTAGTTGAGGGGGCGATGAGCTCTGGGGCCAACGTCCTGACTTTC. This codes for CASSLVEGAMSSGANVLTF.

This sequence joins TRBV30 and TRBJ1-2, with D unresolved. V lost 2 bases to trimming and J lost 2 bases, with 9 bases between them. The CDR3 runs to 13 residues. Germline V gene data show CDR1 as GTSNPN and CDR2 as SVGIG (reference sequence). CDR3 in DNA: TGTGCCTGGAGTCGGTCCCGGAACTATGGCTACACCTTC. The encoded protein is CAWSRSRNYGYTF.

The chain combines TRBV2 with TRBJ2-5; possibly TRBD2 for D (5 bases). This CDR3 is built from 12 residues. Germline V CDR1 and CDR2: SNHLY, FYNNEI. The ends were cut back, 6 bases at V and 4 bases at J, with 9 bases in the middle. CDR3 sequence: CASSGEGETQYF. As DNA, the CDR3 is TGTGCCAGCAGCGGAGAGGGAGAGACCCAGTACTTC.

The chain has TRBV5-1 and TRBJ2-5; 11 bases map to TRBD2. Trimming took 0 bases from V and 4 from J; bases not matched to a gene: 8. CDR1 is SGHRS, CDR2 YFSETQ, per germline. The CDR3 has 17 residues. CDR3 protein: CASSLVVAGGPGETQYF. CDR3 DNA sequence: TGCGCCAGCAGCTTGGTAGTAGCGGGAGGGCCGGGAGAGACCCAGTACTTC. Full variable domain (remainder filled in from reference TRBV5-1 and TRBJ2-5): KAGVTQTPRYLIKTRGQQVTLSCSPISGHRSVSWYQQTPGQGLQFLFEYFSETQRNKGNFPGRFSGRQFSNSRSEMNVSTLELGDSALYLCASSLVVAGGPGETQYFGPGTRLLVL.

The rearrangement joins TRBV5-1 to TRBJ2-6, with 14 bases lining up with TRBD2. Trimming at V came to 4 bases and at J to 0 bases, leaving 9 bases not matched to a gene. Germline loops: CDR1 SGHRS, CDR2 YFSETQ. The CDR3 runs 20 residues. The CDR3 here is CASSREGLAGVHSGANVLTF. CDR3 bases: TGCGCCAGCAGCCGGGAGGGACTAGCGGGAGTGCACTCTGGGGCCAACGTCCTGACTTTC. Combining the CDR3 with reference TRBV5-1 and TRBJ2-6 gives the whole variable domain KAGVTQTPRYLIKTRGQQVTLSCSPISGHRSVSWYQQTPGQGLQFLFEYFSETQRNKGNFPGRFSGRQFSNSRSEMNVSTLELGDSALYLCASSREGLAGVHSGANVLTFGAGSRLTVL.

A single count supports this clone. J is TRBJ1-5 and V is TRBV28; D gene ambiguous. CDR3 size: 15 residues. Per the germline V gene, CDR1 is MDHEN and CDR2 is SYDVKM. The germline V and J ends were trimmed by 7 bases and 3 bases, with 16 bases remaining between them. The CDR3 loop reads CASISGSGYNQPQHF. CDR3 nucleotide sequence: TGTGCCAGCATTTCCGGGAGCGGGTACAATCAGCCCCAGCATTTT.

The chain has TRBV27 and TRBJ1-5; D is uncertain. The CDR3 runs 15 residues. V was trimmed by 5 bases and J by 7 bases, leaving 18 bases between them. Germline V lookup: CDR1 MNHEY, CDR2 SMNVEV (reference sequence). The CDR3 DNA reads as TGTGCCAGCAGTCAATATCCAGAGGAAGGCCAGCCCCAGCATTTT. Its translation is CASSQYPEEGQPQHF.

The chain employs TRBV6-1 and TRBJ2-5; 10 nucleotides line up with TRBD2. The germline CDR1 and CDR2 sequences are MNHNS and SASEGT. The J segment lost 4 bases and the V segment lost 6 bases, leaving 8 bases of the junction unmatched. The CDR3 runs 15 residues. The CDR3 region is CASRRSIAGGETQYF. The CDR3 bases are TGTGCCAGCAGGAGGTCCATAGCGGGAGGAGAGACCCAGTACTTC.

The rearrangement uses TRBV4-1 and TRBJ2-5; 9 bases line up with TRBD2. The CDR3 is 18 amino acids. The V gene's germline CDR1 is MGHRA and CDR2 YSYEKL. Trimming at V came to 1 base and at J to 6 bases, leaving 15 bases not matched to a gene. The CDR3 bases are TGCGCCAGCAGCCAAGTGATTACCCAAGCGGGAGGTACTCAGACCCAGTACTTC. Amino acid sequence: CASSQVITQAGGTQTQYF.

This chain's CDR3 is CASSLSGEGKTNEKLFF. CDR3 nucleotides: TGTGCCAGCAGTTTATCAGGAGAGGGAAAAACTAATGAAAAACTGTTTTTT. V usage is TRBV28 and J usage is TRBJ1-4; the D is unclear. Germline V lookup: CDR1 MDHEN, CDR2 SYDVKM. Trimming pared 1 base from V and 1 base from J, leaving 13 bases between. The CDR3 runs 17 residues.

There are a few counts of this clone. This chain connects TRBV5-1 to TRBJ1-3; 7 bases align to TRBD1. V trimming: 2 bases; J trimming: 0 bases; junction bases outside the gene matches: 2. The CDR3 is 15 residues long. The germline V gene encodes CDR1 SGHRS and CDR2 YFSETQ. CDR3 in amino acids: CASSFTGDSGNTIYF. The CDR3 DNA sequence: TGCGCCAGCAGCTTTACAGGGGACTCTGGAAACACCATATATTTT. Full variable domain (outside the CDR3, taken from reference TRBV5-1 and TRBJ1-3): KAGVTQTPRYLIKTRGQQVTLSCSPISGHRSVSWYQQTPGQGLQFLFEYFSETQRNKGNFPGRFSGRQFSNSRSEMNVSTLELGDSALYLCASSFTGDSGNTIYFGEGSWLTVV.

This CDR3 is CASSQDFGRALTTNEKLFF. In DNA form, the CDR3 reads TGTGCCAGCAGCCAAGATTTTGGCAGGGCTCTTACAACTAATGAAAAACTGTTTTTT. The rearrangement uses TRBV4-2 and TRBJ1-4; possibly TRBD1 for D (5 bases). The V gene lost 0 bases and the J gene lost 0 bases, with 17 bases spanning the gap. CDR3 length: 19 residues. Germline CDR1 LGHNA, CDR2 YNFKEQ.

This clone appeared a single time. This chain links TRBV5-1 with TRBJ1-1; no definite D call. Trimming stripped 4 bases from V and 1 base from J, with 5 bases between. Germline CDR1 and CDR2: SGHRS and YFSETQ. This CDR3 has 12 amino acids. The CDR3 here is CASSLRNTEAFF. In DNA form, the CDR3 reads TGCGCCAGCAGCCTCAGGAACACTGAAGCTTTCTTT.

The V gene is TRBV5-1, the J gene TRBJ2-3, with no clear D. This CDR3 is 16 amino acids long. The V and J ends lost 0 bases and 0 bases respectively, with 11 bases between them. Per the germline V gene, CDR1 is SGHRS and CDR2 is YFSETQ. CDR3 amino acids: CASSLVASDSTDTQYF. The CDR3 coding sequence is TGCGCCAGCAGCTTGGTAGCCAGTGATAGCACAGATACGCAGTATTTT.

The chain uses TRBV5-4 and TRBJ2-2, with D possibly being TRBD2 (6 bases). The germline V gene encodes CDR1 SGHNT and CDR2 YYREEE (reference sequence). Trimming pared 4 bases from V and 6 bases from J, leaving 19 bases between. The CDR3 runs 16 residues. As DNA, the CDR3 is TGTGCCAGCAGCCTGCAAGGGACTGGGCGGGCCGGGGAGCTGTTTTTT. Amino acid sequence: CASSLQGTGRAGELFF. The variable domain in full, with the rest retrieved from reference TRBV5-4 and TRBJ2-2, is ETGVTQSPTHLIKTRGQQVTLRCSSQSGHNTVSWYQQALGQGPQFIFQYYREEENGRGNFPPRFSGLQFPNYSSELNVNALELDDSALYLCASSLQGTGRAGELFFGEGSRLTVL.

This rearrangement joins TRBV28 to TRBJ1-4; D call uncertain. The germline V and J ends were trimmed by 10 bases and 5 bases, with 11 bases remaining between them. There are 12 residues in the CDR3. CDR1 is MDHEN and CDR2 is SYDVKM in the germline V gene. The CDR3 loop is CATLGGNEKLFF. The CDR3 nucleotides are TGTGCCACCCTCGGAGGGAATGAAAAACTGTTTTTT.

The chain joins TRBV5-1 to TRBJ2-2; D unclear. Trimming took off 0 bases at V and 0 bases at J, with 9 bases between the two ends. Germline V CDR1 and CDR2: SGHRS, YFSETQ. The CDR3 is 16 amino acids. The DNA of the CDR3 is TGCGCCAGCAGCTTGGATGCCAGTCCGAACACCGGGGAGCTGTTTTTT. Protein sequence: CASSLDASPNTGELFF.

The V call is TRBV28, the J call TRBJ1-1; maybe TRBD1 (5 bases). Germline V gives CDR1 MDHEN, CDR2 SYDVKM. Trimming stripped 7 bases from V and 2 bases from J, with 20 bases between. This CDR3 contains 16 residues. CDR3 in DNA: TGTGCCAGCACCTCTCCGGGGGGGGTTGGAAACACTGAAGCTTTCTTT. It encodes CASTSPGGVGNTEAFF.

V gene TRBV11-2 combines with J gene TRBJ2-7; D perhaps matches TRBD1 (5 bases). The CDR3 is made up of 18 amino acids. From germline, CDR1 is SGHAT and CDR2 FQNNGV. Deletions cut 5 bases from V and 0 bases from J, with 23 bases between. The CDR3 sequence: CASSPLGRAPLSSYEQYF. Written as DNA, the CDR3 is TGTGCCAGCAGCCCCCTAGGCAGGGCCCCTTTAAGCTCCTACGAGCAGTACTTC.

The chain combines TRBV6-1 with TRBJ2-7, with 8 bases aligning to TRBD2. Germline V gene data show CDR1 as MNHNS and CDR2 as SASEGT. With V trimmed by 10 bases and J by 2 bases, 10 bases remained unmatched. The CDR3 runs 14 residues. CDR3: CATASGSGTYEQYF. CDR3 sequence (DNA): TGTGCCACCGCAAGCGGGAGTGGCACCTACGAGCAGTACTTC.

The chain employs TRBV5-1 and TRBJ2-3, with TRBD2 as a possible D gene (5 bases). CDR3 length: 14 residues. Germline CDR1 is SGHRS and CDR2 is YFSETQ. The V and J ends lost 3 bases and 1 base respectively, with 9 bases between them. CDR3 DNA: TGCGCCAGCAGCTGGGGAGAGGGCACAGATACGCAGTATTTT. Translated: CASSWGEGTDTQYF.

This chain uses TRBV28 with TRBJ2-1, with a tentative D call TRBD2 (5 bases). Trimming removed 7 bases from V and 8 bases from J, with 21 bases in between. The germline gives CDR1 MDHEN, CDR2 SYDVKM. The CDR3 length is 15 residues. The CDR3 bases are TGTGCCAGCATAACCCTAGCACGAGGGCTCCATGAGCAGTTCTTC. Translating it yields CASITLARGLHEQFF. Full variable domain (remainder filled in from reference TRBV28 and TRBJ2-1): DVKVTQSSRYLVKRTGEKVFLECVQDMDHENMFWYRQDPGLGLRLIYFSYDVKMKEKGDIPEGYSVSREKKERFSLILESASTNQTSMYLCASITLARGLHEQFFGPGTRLTVL.

This clone was counted a single time. The chain is built from TRBV18 and TRBJ1-2, with D possibly TRBD1 on 5 matching bases. Trimming removed 3 bases at V and 4 bases at J, with 15 bases between. Per the germline V gene, CDR1 is KGHSH and CDR2 is LQKENI. This CDR3 has 15 amino acids. CDR3 in amino acids: CASSPGPGNSYGYTF. CDR3 in DNA: TGTGCCAGCTCACCGGGGCCTGGCAACAGCTATGGCTACACCTTC.